Each of the 24 T cell receptor beta chains below was sequenced from the same sample in a study of CD8 T cells in Susac syndrome. Random-hexamer reverse transcription was applied to roughly 0.5 to 1 ug RNA. TCRdb reanalysed the immunoSEQ multiplex PCR reads using MiXCR and keeps one entry per CDR3 protein. The table shows approximately 130,000 distinct CDR3 sequences, with around nine tenths occurring only once. The material sequenced was CD8+ T cells from PBMCs. These receptors were taken from a human donor with multiple sclerosis.

V gene TRBV6-5 combines with J gene TRBJ1-2, with TRBD1 as a possible D gene (6 bases). From germline, CDR1 is MNHEY and CDR2 SVGAGI. The V and J ends lost 5 bases and 4 bases respectively, with 17 bases between them. This CDR3 is 15 amino acids long. The CDR3 bases are TGTGCCAGCAGTCCCGACTCGGGGGGCGTCTATGGCTACACCTTC. It translates to CASSPDSGGVYGYTF.

The V call is TRBV29-1, the J call TRBJ2-2; TRBD1 might be the D (5 bases). The CDR3 loop spans 13 amino acids. V was clipped by 4 bases and J by 5 bases, with 11 bases between them. CDR1 and CDR2 from the germline V gene are SQVTM and ANQGSEA. The DNA of the CDR3 is TGCAGCGTTGTGGCAGGGAAAACCGGGGAGCTGTTTTTT. The encoded protein is CSVVAGKTGELFF.

This clonotype turned up a few times. The V gene is TRBV28, the J gene TRBJ2-2; 14 bases fit TRBD2. Looked up from germline, CDR1 is MDHEN and CDR2 is SYDVKM. There are 18 residues in the CDR3. Trimming took 5 bases from V and 5 from J; bases not matched to a gene: 10. CDR3 loop: CASSGRLAGGPWTGELFF. The DNA of the CDR3 is TGTGCCAGCAGTGGGAGACTAGCGGGAGGGCCGTGGACCGGGGAGCTGTTTTTT.

The chain couples TRBV7-6 to TRBJ2-7, with TRBD2 matching 9 bases. The V segment lost 4 bases and the J segment 6 bases; nucleotides outside the gene matches: 10. CDR1 is SGHVS, CDR2 FNYEAQ, per germline. There are 15 residues in the CDR3. CDR3 region: CASSSLSGSKSEQYF. The CDR3 DNA reads as TGTGCCAGCAGCTCCCTTAGCGGGAGCAAAAGCGAGCAGTACTTC.

This sequence joins TRBV12-3 or TRBV12-4 and TRBJ2-1; D uncertain. Trimming removed 6 bases at V and 9 bases at J, with 15 bases between. The CDR3 runs 13 residues. CDR3 residues: CASSPNLDTEQFF. The CDR3 region has the DNA TGTGCCAGCAGCCCGAACCTTGACACTGAGCAGTTCTTC.

J is TRBJ2-7 and V is TRBV11-2; 8 bases line up with TRBD2. The CDR3 has 15 amino acids. With 3 bases clipped from V and 3 bases from J, the junction kept 7 bases outside the gene matches. Germline assignment: CDR1 SGHAT and CDR2 FQNNGV. This CDR3 is CASSFSASGFYEQYF. The CDR3 coding sequence is TGTGCCAGCAGCTTCTCGGCTAGCGGGTTCTACGAGCAGTACTTC.

The V call is TRBV12-3 or TRBV12-4, the J call TRBJ1-1; D ambiguous. CDR3 length equals 10 residues. The V end was cut by 4 bases, the J end by 8 bases, with 5 bases between. CDR3 sequence: CASSYSEAFF. The CDR3, as DNA: TGTGCCAGCAGTTACTCGGAAGCTTTCTTT.

The gene calls are TRBV27 and TRBJ2-3; D possibly corresponds to TRBD2 (6 bases). Trimming removed 6 bases at V and 0 bases at J, with 10 bases between. The CDR3 length is 14 residues. Germline V gene lookup returns CDR1 MNHEY and CDR2 SMNVEV (reference sequence). CDR3 sequence: CASREGMSTDTQYF. Written as DNA, the CDR3 is TGTGCCAGCAGGGAGGGGATGAGCACAGATACGCAGTATTTT.

The chain combines TRBV7-9 with TRBJ2-7, with a tentative D call TRBD1 (6 bases). Per the germline V gene, CDR1 is SEHNR and CDR2 is FQNEAQ (reference sequence). Trimming stripped 10 bases from V and 0 bases from J, with 13 bases between. The CDR3 has 13 amino acids. This chain's CDR3 is CATAGGRSYEQYF. CDR3 bases: TGTGCCACTGCTGGGGGCCGCTCCTACGAGCAGTACTTC. The variable domain in full, with the rest retrieved from reference TRBV7-9 and TRBJ2-7, is DTGVSQNPRHKITKRGQNVTFRCDPISEHNRLYWYRQTLGQGPEFLTYFQNEAQLEKSRLLSDRFSAERPKGSFSTLEIQRTEQGDSAMYLCATAGGRSYEQYFGPGTRLTVT.

The genes are TRBV12-3 or TRBV12-4 and TRBJ1-1; 11 bases are a match to TRBD1. After removal of 0 bases from V and 5 bases from J, the junction contained 11 bases not matched to a gene. The CDR3 totals 18 residues. The CDR3: CASSLAIWTGTGGTEAFF. The CDR3 DNA sequence: TGTGCCAGCAGTTTAGCAATATGGACCGGGACAGGGGGAACTGAAGCTTTCTTT.

The V and J genes are TRBV30 and TRBJ1-1; the D is unclear. The germline CDR1 and CDR2 sequences are GTSNPN and SVGIG (reference sequence). The V end was cut by 0 bases, the J end by 5 bases, with 10 bases between. The CDR3 extends over 13 amino acids. The CDR3 loop is CAWSVGDWTEAFF. The CDR3 region has the DNA TGTGCCTGGAGTGTTGGGGATTGGACTGAAGCTTTCTTT.

The V and J genes are TRBV7-9 and TRBJ2-6; D is uncertain. In germline, CDR1 is SEHNR, CDR2 FQNEAQ (reference sequence). The ends were cut back, 5 bases at V and 2 bases at J, with 13 bases in the middle. CDR3 length: 16 residues. This CDR3 is CASSPPRVPGANVLTF. The CDR3 DNA reads as TGTGCCAGCAGCCCCCCAAGGGTGCCTGGGGCCAACGTCCTGACTTTC.

This chain links TRBV20-1 with TRBJ2-1; D gene unclear. Germline CDR1 and CDR2: DFQATT and SNEGSKA (reference sequence). V lost 6 bases and J lost 5, with 17 bases in between. The CDR3 is 14 amino acids. CDR3 sequence (DNA): TGCAGTGCCACCCAGATGCGGCTAAACAATGAGCAGTTCTTC. This translates into CSATQMRLNNEQFF.

The rearrangement joins TRBV3-1 to TRBJ2-2; no firm D call. The V gene's germline CDR1 is LGHDT and CDR2 YNNKEL (reference sequence). The length of the CDR3 is 14 residues. With 1 base removed from V and 8 bases from J, the gap between germline ends came to 11 bases. CDR3 in DNA: TGTGCCAGCAGCCAAGTAACGTCCCCAGGGGAGCTGTTTTTT. As protein: CASSQVTSPGELFF. Supplemented by reference TRBV3-1 and TRBJ2-2, the full variable domain reads DTAVSQTPKYLVTQMGNDKSIKCEQNLGHDTMYWYKQDSKKFLKIMFSYNNKELIINETVPNRFSPKSPDKAHLNLHINSLELGDSAVYFCASSQVTSPGELFFGEGSRLTVL.

This chain links TRBV12-3 or TRBV12-4 with TRBJ2-3, with 7 nucleotides matching TRBD2. J lost 2 bases, V lost 6 bases, and 8 bases had no gene match. CDR3 length: 15 amino acids. The CDR3 nucleotides are TGTGCCAGCAGAGGGTTAGCGGGTCTCACAGATACGCAGTATTTT. It is translated as CASRGLAGLTDTQYF.

The chain links TRBV28 to TRBJ1-5; D call uncertain. The CDR3 is 14 amino acids. Trimming took off 3 bases at V and 2 bases at J, with 8 bases between the two ends. Germline-derived CDR1 and CDR2 are MDHEN and SYDVKM. The chain's CDR3 is CASSFPVGNQPQHF. The CDR3 DNA reads as TGTGCCAGCAGTTTTCCCGTGGGCAATCAGCCCCAGCATTTT.

CDR3 sequence (DNA): TGTGCCAGCATTCCACGACGGACGGGGGGGACTGAAGCTTTCTTT. The encoded protein is CASIPRRTGGTEAFF. The chain carries TRBV6-2 or TRBV6-3 and TRBJ1-1, with D maybe TRBD1 (5 bases). The V and J ends lost 7 bases and 5 bases respectively, with 20 bases between them. The CDR3 consists of 15 residues. The germline V gene encodes CDR1 MNHEY and CDR2 SVGEGT.

In its sample, this clonotype was seen once. The CDR3 coding sequence is TGCGCCAGCAGCCAAGATATAATACAGTACTATGGCTACACCTTC. It yields the protein CASSQDIIQYYGYTF. The chain couples TRBV4-3 to TRBJ1-2, with D hard to call. Between the trimmed V and J ends, which lost 0 bases and 3 bases, there was a span of 11 bases. Germline lookup yields CDR1 LGHNA and CDR2 YSLEER. CDR3 length: 15 residues.

V usage is TRBV9 and J usage is TRBJ2-1, with a tentative D call TRBD2 (5 bases). The CDR3 covers 16 residues. The V gene lost 0 bases and the J gene lost 0 bases, with 10 bases spanning the gap. The germline V gene encodes CDR1 SGDLS and CDR2 YYNGEE. The CDR3 DNA follows: TGTGCCAGCAGCGTAGGGGGAGCGATCTCCTACAATGAGCAGTTCTTC. Its protein product is CASSVGGAISYNEQFF.

This sequence joins TRBV13 and TRBJ1-2; unclear D gene. Germline-derived CDR1 and CDR2 are PRHDT and FYEKMQ (reference sequence). The CDR3 contains 14 residues. V was cut by 5 bases and J by 8 bases, with 18 bases left in between. CDR3 bases: TGTGCCAGCAGCGGCAGCCTCACGCCCGAAGGCTACACCTTC. Amino acids: CASSGSLTPEGYTF.

Concerning this clonotype itself: This may arise from a read error, as a much more abundant clone is one base away. The CDR3 spells CASSFNTGELFF. CDR3 DNA: TGTGCCAGCAGCTTCAACACCGGGGAGCTGTTTTTT. V usage is TRBV7-6 and J usage is TRBJ2-2; D is ambiguous. The CDR3 has 12 residues. Germline CDR1 reads SGHVS; CDR2 reads FNYEAQ. Trimming took 3 bases from V and 2 from J, leaving 1 base between them.

The genes are TRBV12-3 or TRBV12-4 and TRBJ2-3; D not certain. Trimming removed 3 bases at V and 1 base at J, with 8 bases between. The CDR3 has 14 residues. The CDR3 spells CASSFVEGTDTQYF. CDR3 sequence (DNA): TGTGCCAGCAGTTTCGTAGAGGGCACAGATACGCAGTATTTT.

The chain employs TRBV28 and TRBJ2-1; D gene ambiguous. The CDR3 is 13 residues long. Germline V gene data show CDR1 as MDHEN and CDR2 as SYDVKM. Trimming took 7 bases from V and 5 from J, leaving 12 bases between them. This chain's CDR3 is CASTLGPNNEQFF. In DNA form, the CDR3 reads TGTGCCAGCACCCTAGGCCCTAACAATGAGCAGTTCTTC.

The J gene is TRBJ2-7, the V gene TRBV24-1; tentatively, D is TRBD2 (5 bases). V lost 12 bases and J 6 bases, leaving 23 bases between the germline ends. The germline V gene encodes CDR1 KGHDR and CDR2 SFDVKD. The CDR3 has 14 amino acids. Here the CDR3 DNA reads TGTGCCCCTTTTTGGAACGGGAAGTTTGGCGAGCAGTACTTC. This translates into CAPFWNGKFGEQYF.